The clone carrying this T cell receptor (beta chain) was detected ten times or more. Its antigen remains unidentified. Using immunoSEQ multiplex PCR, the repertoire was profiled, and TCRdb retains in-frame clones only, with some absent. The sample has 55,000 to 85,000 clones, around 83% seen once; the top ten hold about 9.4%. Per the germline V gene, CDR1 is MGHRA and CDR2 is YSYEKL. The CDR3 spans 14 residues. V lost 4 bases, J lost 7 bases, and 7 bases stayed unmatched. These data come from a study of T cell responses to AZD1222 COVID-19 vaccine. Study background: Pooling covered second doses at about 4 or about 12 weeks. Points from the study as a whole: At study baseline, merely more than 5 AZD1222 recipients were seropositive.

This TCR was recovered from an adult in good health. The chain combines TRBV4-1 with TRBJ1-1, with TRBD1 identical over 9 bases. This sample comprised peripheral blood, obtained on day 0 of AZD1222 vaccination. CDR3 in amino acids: CASSRLGTGYEAFF. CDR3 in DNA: TGCGCCAGCAGCCGATTAGGGACAGGGTATGAAGCTTTCTTT.